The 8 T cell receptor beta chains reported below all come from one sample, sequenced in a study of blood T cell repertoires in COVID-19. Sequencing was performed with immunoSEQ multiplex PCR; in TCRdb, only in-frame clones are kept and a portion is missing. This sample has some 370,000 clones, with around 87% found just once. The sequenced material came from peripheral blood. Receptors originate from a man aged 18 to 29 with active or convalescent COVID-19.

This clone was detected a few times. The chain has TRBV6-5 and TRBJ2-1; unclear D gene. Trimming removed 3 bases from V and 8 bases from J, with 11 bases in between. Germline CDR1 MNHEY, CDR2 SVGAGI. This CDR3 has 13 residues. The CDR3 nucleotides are TGTGCCAGCAGTTATAACACCTTGGATGAGCAGTTCTTC. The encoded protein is CASSYNTLDEQFF.

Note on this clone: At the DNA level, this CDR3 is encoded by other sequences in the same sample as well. In nucleotides, the CDR3 is TGTGCCAGCAGTTACCTCGCCTACGAGCAGTACTTC. Its translation: CASSYLAYEQYF. The V gene is TRBV6-2 or TRBV6-3, the J gene TRBJ2-7; D ambiguous. Trimming took 2 bases from V and 2 from J, leaving 4 bases between them. Germline assignment: CDR1 MNHEY and CDR2 SVGEGT. This CDR3 is built from 12 residues.

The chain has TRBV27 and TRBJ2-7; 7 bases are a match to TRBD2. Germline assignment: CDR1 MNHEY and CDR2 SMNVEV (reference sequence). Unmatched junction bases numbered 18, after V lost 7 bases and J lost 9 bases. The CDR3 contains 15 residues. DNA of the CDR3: TGTGCCAGCAAAGCGAGAACGGGAGGACCTCCAACGCAGTACTTC. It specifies CASKARTGGPPTQYF.

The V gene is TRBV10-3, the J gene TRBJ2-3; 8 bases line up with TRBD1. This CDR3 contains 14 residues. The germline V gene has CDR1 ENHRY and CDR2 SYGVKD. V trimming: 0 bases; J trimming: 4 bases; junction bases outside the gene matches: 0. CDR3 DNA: TGTGCCATCAGTGAGTCGACAGGGGCAGATACGCAGTATTTT. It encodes CAISESTGADTQYF.

The DNA for the CDR3 is TGTGCCAGCAGCTTAATGTTAGCGAGGGGGGGAGAGACCCAGTACTTC. This sequence encodes CASSLMLARGGETQYF. The chain uses TRBV7-2 and TRBJ2-5; D is possibly TRBD2 (7 bases). Looked up from germline, CDR1 is SGHTA and CDR2 is FQGNSA. The ends were cut back, 2 bases at V and 4 bases at J, with 17 bases in the middle. This CDR3 has 16 residues.

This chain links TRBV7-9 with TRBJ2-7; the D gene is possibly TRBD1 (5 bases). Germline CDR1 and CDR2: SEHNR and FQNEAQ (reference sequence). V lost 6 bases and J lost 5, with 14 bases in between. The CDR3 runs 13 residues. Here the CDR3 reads CASSVAGQHEQYF. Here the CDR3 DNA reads TGTGCCAGCAGTGTTGCAGGGCAGCACGAGCAGTACTTC. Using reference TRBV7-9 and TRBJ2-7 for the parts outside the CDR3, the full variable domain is DTGVSQNPRHKITKRGQNVTFRCDPISEHNRLYWYRQTLGQGPEFLTYFQNEAQLEKSRLLSDRFSAERPKGSFSTLEIQRTEQGDSAMYLCASSVAGQHEQYFGPGTRLTVT.

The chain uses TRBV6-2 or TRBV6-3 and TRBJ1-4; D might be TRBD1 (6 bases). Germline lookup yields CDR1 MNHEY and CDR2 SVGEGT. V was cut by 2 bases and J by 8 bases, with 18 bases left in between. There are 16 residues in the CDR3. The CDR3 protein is CASSYKRGHGDEKLFF. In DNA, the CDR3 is TGTGCCAGCAGTTACAAAAGGGGACATGGGGACGAAAAACTGTTTTTT.

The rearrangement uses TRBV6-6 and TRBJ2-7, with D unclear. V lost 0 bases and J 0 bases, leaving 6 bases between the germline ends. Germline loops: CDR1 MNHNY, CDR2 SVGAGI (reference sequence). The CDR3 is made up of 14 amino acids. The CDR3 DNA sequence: TGTGCCAGCAGTTACTCGGCGGACTCCTACGAGCAGTACTTC. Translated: CASSYSADSYEQYF.